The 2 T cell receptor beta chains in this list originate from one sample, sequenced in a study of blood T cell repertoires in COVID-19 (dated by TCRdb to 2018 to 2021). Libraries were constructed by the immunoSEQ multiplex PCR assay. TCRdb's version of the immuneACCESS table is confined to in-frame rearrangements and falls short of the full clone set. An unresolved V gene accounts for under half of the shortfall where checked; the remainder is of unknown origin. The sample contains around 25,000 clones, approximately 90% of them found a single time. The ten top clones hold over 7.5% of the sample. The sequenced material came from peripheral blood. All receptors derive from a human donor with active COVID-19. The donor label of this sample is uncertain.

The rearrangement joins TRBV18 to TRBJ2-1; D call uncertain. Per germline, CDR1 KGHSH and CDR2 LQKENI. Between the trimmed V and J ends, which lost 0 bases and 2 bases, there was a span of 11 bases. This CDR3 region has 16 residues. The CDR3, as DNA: TGTGCCAGCTCACCACCGGCGAGGTTCCCCTACAATGAGCAGTTCTTC. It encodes CASSPPARFPYNEQFF.

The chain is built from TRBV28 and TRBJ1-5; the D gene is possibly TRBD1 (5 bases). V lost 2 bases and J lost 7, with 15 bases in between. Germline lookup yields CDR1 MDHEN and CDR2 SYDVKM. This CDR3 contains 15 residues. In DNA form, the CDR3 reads TGTGCCAGCAGTTTAAGGAAAGGGAGGGGCCAGCCCCAGCATTTT. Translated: CASSLRKGRGQPQHF.